This TCR beta chain was captured by sequencing in a study of cytomegalovirus exposure and HLA in healthy donors. Overall study context: Of all 400 or so donors who were genotyped, around 79% belonged to the Caucasian-associated ancestry cluster. The study, taken as a whole, reports: It was assumed in the presence/absence analyses that sequencing depth was roughly uniform across donors.

Worth noting for this clone: Antigen unknown.

Germline V gene sequence: CDR1 SGHDT, CDR2 YYEEEE. The CDR3 totals 17 residues. The V end was cut by 4 bases, the J end by 7 bases, with 21 bases between. Use of 60 Vbeta and 13 Jbeta primers characterized the PCR. Clones were sequenced by immunoSEQ multiplex PCR, and TCRdb holds only the in-frame ones, with some missing. The sample has 110,000 to 150,000 clones; around three quarters are singletons. The material sequenced was PBMCs. The chain has TRBV5-6 and TRBJ1-6; D not certain. This receptor was identified in a man aged 30-40 years in good health and CMV-seronegative. This CDR3 is CASSHRSMRNINSPLHF. The CDR3 DNA is TGTGCCAGCAGCCACCGGTCGATGCGTAATATAAATTCACCCCTCCACTTT.